One and the same sample provided the 30 T cell receptor beta chains below, sequenced in a study of vaccination effects on CD4 cells after COVID-19. The antigens for these receptors are not known. Antigen-specific CD4+ T cells expanded by the ViraFEST assay with viral peptide pools were then sequenced. Upon completion of more than eight days in culture, CD4+ T cells were isolated. Vaccinated participants had no history of SARS-CoV-2 infection and tested negative for nucleocapsid antibodies. The repertoire was sequenced with immunoSEQ multiplex PCR; TCRdb's copy has only in-frame clones and lacks some. The sample lists 78,000 or so clones; about 79% were seen once. Sequenced material: CD4+ T cells from PBMCs cultured with SARS-CoV-2 spike peptides, taken before COVID-19 vaccination. All receptors derive from a human donor who received a COVID-19 vaccine.

The J gene is TRBJ2-2, the V gene TRBV7-8; a weak D match, TRBD1 (5 bases). The CDR3 is 17 residues long. Germline V gene lookup returns CDR1 SGHVS and CDR2 FQNEAQ. V was shortened by 2 bases and J by 6 bases, with 19 bases between the two germline ends. The DNA of the CDR3 is TGTGCCAGCAGCTTAAAATGGGGCACCCTCTCCTCCGGGGAGCTGTTTTTT. Protein product: CASSLKWGTLSSGELFF. The whole variable domain, filled in from reference TRBV7-8 and TRBJ2-2, reads GAGVSQSPRYKVAKRGQDVALRCDPISGHVSLFWYQQALGQGPEFLTYFQNEAQLDKSGLPSDRFFAERPEGSVSTLKIQRTQQEDSAVYLCASSLKWGTLSSGELFFGEGSRLTVL.

The genes are TRBV5-1 and TRBJ2-2; D is uncertain. The CDR3 extends over 16 amino acids. Between the trimmed V and J ends, which lost 0 bases and 2 bases, there was a span of 11 bases. The germline gives CDR1 SGHRS, CDR2 YFSETQ. For the CDR3, the DNA is TGCGCCAGCAGCTTGGGGACGGCTTACAACACCGGGGAGCTGTTTTTT. Residues: CASSLGTAYNTGELFF. The full variable domain, rest sourced from reference TRBV5-1 and TRBJ2-2, is KAGVTQTPRYLIKTRGQQVTLSCSPISGHRSVSWYQQTPGQGLQFLFEYFSETQRNKGNFPGRFSGRQFSNSRSEMNVSTLELGDSALYLCASSLGTAYNTGELFFGEGSRLTVL.

This clone was seen only a few times. The chain combines TRBV2 with TRBJ1-6, with D unclear. Germline loops: CDR1 SNHLY, CDR2 FYNNEI. CDR3 length: 15 amino acids. Trimming took 8 bases from V and 8 from J, leaving 19 bases between them. The CDR3 DNA is TGTGCCAGCTCCATCAAAAGGGCAGTTGATTCACCCCTCCACTTT. Encoded protein: CASSIKRAVDSPLHF.

The V gene is TRBV19, the J gene TRBJ2-5; no reliable D call. Looked up from germline, CDR1 is LNHDA and CDR2 is SQIVND (reference sequence). The CDR3 covers 15 residues. V was clipped by 1 base and J by 7 bases, with 16 bases between them. CDR3 loop: CASSIAGSYKGTQYF. CDR3 bases: TGTGCCAGTAGTATAGCGGGCTCGTATAAGGGGACCCAGTACTTC. Together with reference TRBV19 and TRBJ2-5, the CDR3 gives the full variable domain: DGGITQSPKYLFRKEGQNVTLSCEQNLNHDAMYWYRQDPGQGLRLIYYSQIVNDFQKGDIAEGYSVSREKKESFPLTVTSAQKNPTAFYLCASSIAGSYKGTQYFGPGTRLLVL.

The rearrangement links TRBV3-1 (or the pseudogene TRBV3-2) to TRBJ2-5, with TRBD1 matching 8 bases. Germline values: CDR1 LGHDT, CDR2 YNNKEL (reference sequence). The CDR3 loop spans 15 amino acids. V was clipped by 2 bases and J by 0 bases; unmatched bases: 2. CDR3 loop: CASSQSDRDQETQYF. CDR3 sequence (DNA): TGTGCCAGCAGCCAATCGGACAGGGACCAAGAGACCCAGTACTTC.

The V call is TRBV19, the J call TRBJ2-1, with TRBD2 identical over 16 bases. Germline CDR1 and CDR2: LNHDA and SQIVND (reference sequence). V trimming: 4 bases; J trimming: 7 bases; junction bases outside the gene matches: 7. The CDR3 sequence is 17 residues long. CDR3 in DNA: TGTGCCAGTAGTAAATGGGGACTAGCGGGGGGGTCGAATGAGCAGTTCTTC. Amino acid sequence: CASSKWGLAGGSNEQFF. Full variable domain (outside the CDR3, taken from reference TRBV19 and TRBJ2-1): DGGITQSPKYLFRKEGQNVTLSCEQNLNHDAMYWYRQDPGQGLRLIYYSQIVNDFQKGDIAEGYSVSREKKESFPLTVTSAQKNPTAFYLCASSKWGLAGGSNEQFFGPGTRLTVL.

The J gene is TRBJ1-5, the V gene TRBV4-3; D perhaps matches TRBD1 (5 bases). Between the trimmed V and J ends, which lost 0 bases and 3 bases, there was a span of 9 bases. This CDR3 has 15 residues. The germline V gene encodes CDR1 LGHNA and CDR2 YSLEER. The chain's CDR3 is CASSQDSGYNQPQHF. CDR3 nucleotide sequence: TGCGCCAGCAGCCAAGACTCAGGGTACAATCAGCCCCAGCATTTT.

This clone was found a few times. The rearrangement joins TRBV2 to TRBJ2-1; 8 nucleotides line up with TRBD1. The germline V gene has CDR1 SNHLY and CDR2 FYNNEI. The CDR3 is made up of 12 amino acids. The trim removed 8 bases at V and 7 bases at J, leaving 4 bases unmatched. In nucleotides, the CDR3 is TGTGCCAGCGCGGACAGGGCTAATGAGCAGTTCTTC. Translating gives CASADRANEQFF.

The chain has TRBV18 and TRBJ1-4, with 7 bases identical to TRBD1. J gave up 4 bases and V 3 bases, and 2 bases lay outside the gene matches. The CDR3 contains 14 residues. Per the germline V gene, CDR1 is KGHSH and CDR2 is LQKENI. CDR3 amino acids: CASSPGTVNEKLFF. The CDR3 DNA follows: TGTGCCAGCTCACCTGGGACAGTTAATGAAAAACTGTTTTTT.

This clone showed up just a few times. The V and J genes are TRBV5-4 and TRBJ2-1, with D perhaps TRBD1 (5 bases). The CDR3 has 12 residues. Germline V lookup: CDR1 SGHNT, CDR2 YYREEE (reference sequence). V lost 4 bases, J lost 10 bases, and 12 bases lay in between. Here the CDR3 reads CASSPRVQEQFF. The CDR3 bases are TGTGCCAGCAGCCCCAGGGTTCAGGAGCAGTTCTTC.

This clone was counted once. This sequence joins TRBV5-1 and TRBJ2-7; D assignment may be TRBD1 or TRBD2 (6 bases each). Germline lookup yields CDR1 SGHRS and CDR2 YFSETQ. The V gene lost 4 bases and the J gene lost 5 bases, with 13 bases spanning the gap. CDR3 length: 13 residues. CDR3 sequence: CASSPQGGDEQYV. CDR3 sequence (DNA): TGCGCCAGCAGCCCACAGGGAGGAGACGAGCAGTACGTC.

This clone was observed a handful of times. The genes are TRBV3-1 (or the pseudogene TRBV3-2) and TRBJ2-2; tentative D call: TRBD2 (5 bases). V lost 4 bases to trimming and J lost 1 base, with 7 bases between them. Germline-derived CDR1 and CDR2 are LGHDT and YNNKEL (reference sequence). CDR3 length: 14 amino acids. The CDR3 region is CASSLRENTGELFF. CDR3 coding DNA: TGTGCCAGCAGCCTGAGGGAGAACACCGGGGAGCTGTTTTTT.

This chain joins TRBV30 and TRBJ1-1, with no clear D. The germline CDR1 and CDR2 sequences are GTSNPN and SVGIG (reference sequence). V shed 3 bases and J shed 0 bases, with 8 bases lying between them. The CDR3 length is 13 residues. CDR3 bases: TGTGCCTGGAGCTGGCTAATGAACACTGAAGCTTTCTTT. It specifies CAWSWLMNTEAFF. The variable domain in full, with the rest retrieved from reference TRBV30 and TRBJ1-1, is SQTIHQWPATLVQPVGSPLSLECTVEGTSNPNLYWYRQAAGRGLQLLFYSVGIGQISSEVPQNLSASRPQDRQFILSSKKLLLSDSGFYLCAWSWLMNTEAFFGQGTRLTVV.

This chain links TRBV2 with TRBJ1-6; D not resolved. CDR1 is SNHLY and CDR2 is FYNNEI in the germline V gene. V was pared by 11 bases and J by 8 bases, with 16 bases between. The CDR3 is 13 amino acids. Here the CDR3 DNA reads TGTGCCGGCTCTGGCGAGAGGGATTCACCCCTCCACTTT. Translating it yields CAGSGERDSPLHF.

The chain recombines TRBV25-1 with TRBJ1-1; D is unclear. Germline V gives CDR1 MGHDK, CDR2 SYGVNS. The ends were cut back, 6 bases at V and 0 bases at J, with 8 bases in the middle. There are 13 residues in the CDR3. The chain's CDR3 is CASSATVNTEAFF. CDR3 DNA sequence: TGTGCCAGCAGCGCCACAGTGAACACTGAAGCTTTCTTT.

The rearrangement joins TRBV20-1 to TRBJ1-2; tentatively, D is TRBD1 (6 bases). The V and J ends lost 3 bases and 6 bases respectively, with 11 bases between them. Germline V gene data show CDR1 as DFQATT and CDR2 as SNEGSKA (reference sequence). The CDR3 is 12 amino acids. This CDR3 is CSASQGPDGYTF. CDR3 nucleotide sequence: TGCAGTGCTAGTCAGGGGCCCGATGGCTACACCTTC.

This sequence joins TRBV1 and TRBJ2-2; the table's D call TRBD2 went unverified against the DNA. TRBV1 is an annotated pseudogene. The CDR3 is 19 residues long. DNA of the CDR3: TGCACCAGCAGGGCGTCCGGGACTAGCGGGGGAAGACCCACCGGGGAGCTGTTTTTT. Its translation: CTSRASGTSGGRPTGELFF.

The chain is built from TRBV11-2 and TRBJ2-5, with D unresolved. Germline CDR1 is SGHAT and CDR2 is FQNNGV. This CDR3 region has 12 residues. The V end was cut by 5 bases, the J end by 0 bases, with 4 bases between. The CDR3 DNA sequence: TGTGCCAGCAGCGCTCACCAAGAGACCCAGTACTTC. This sequence encodes CASSAHQETQYF.

The genes are TRBV6-2 or TRBV6-3 and TRBJ2-5; D is unclear. V dropped 6 bases and J dropped 5 bases, with 16 bases sitting between them. The CDR3 has 14 residues. Germline V CDR1 and CDR2: MNHEY, SVGEGT. CDR3 protein: CASSLGINKETQYF. The CDR3 DNA reads as TGTGCCAGCAGCCTAGGGATTAATAAGGAGACCCAGTACTTC.

This clone was detected only a few times. The chain couples TRBV5-8 to TRBJ2-7; TRBD2 matches at 7 bases. Germline V gene data show CDR1 as SGHTS and CDR2 as YDEGEE. V was pared by 1 base and J by 4 bases, with 5 bases of the junction left unmatched. The CDR3 spans 14 residues. The CDR3 spells CASSLWRENYEQYV. CDR3 sequence (DNA): TGTGCCAGCAGCTTGTGGCGGGAGAATTACGAGCAGTACGTC.

The chain couples TRBV28 to TRBJ2-7, with D possibly being TRBD2 (5 bases). CDR3 size: 14 residues. Trimming shortened V by 3 bases and J by 6 bases, and 15 bases separated the two germline ends. Per the germline V gene, CDR1 is MDHEN and CDR2 is SYDVKM. The DNA of the CDR3 is TGTGCCAGCAGTTTTGGTTCGGGGTTCGGCGAGCAGTACGTC. It codes for CASSFGSGFGEQYV.

The V and J genes are TRBV6-5 and TRBJ2-7; D possibly corresponds to TRBD2 (6 bases). This CDR3 contains 13 residues. Between the trimmed V and J ends, which lost 6 bases and 6 bases, there was a span of 15 bases. CDR1 is MNHEY, CDR2 SVGAGI, per germline. The CDR3 reads CASRRGSSTEQYV. The CDR3 DNA reads TGTGCCAGCAGGCGGGGTTCCTCGACCGAGCAGTACGTC.

The rearrangement links TRBV24-1 to TRBJ1-5; the D is unclear. CDR1 is KGHDR and CDR2 is SFDVKD in the germline V gene. V lost 7 bases to trimming and J lost 4 bases, with 13 bases between them. The CDR3 totals 14 residues. For the CDR3, the DNA is TGTGCCACCAGCCATGGACGGACTAATCAGCCCCAGCATTTT. It is translated as CATSHGRTNQPQHF.

V is TRBV3-1 (or the pseudogene TRBV3-2) and J is TRBJ1-2, with D unresolved. V dropped 1 base and J dropped 4 bases, with 7 bases sitting between them. There are 13 residues in the CDR3. CDR1 is LGHDT, CDR2 YNNKEL, per germline (reference sequence). CDR3 DNA: TGTGCCAGCAGCCAAGTGACTTCCTATGGCTACACCTTC. This codes for CASSQVTSYGYTF.

The J gene is TRBJ2-7, the V gene TRBV6-5, with D perhaps TRBD1 (6 bases). Looked up from germline, CDR1 is MNHEY and CDR2 is SVGAGI. This CDR3 region has 14 residues. Trimming took off 6 bases at V and 1 base at J, with 13 bases between the two ends. The CDR3 DNA is TGTGCCAGCAGCCGGACAGTGGGGTCCTACGAGCAGTACGTC. Encoded protein: CASSRTVGSYEQYV.

The rearrangement links TRBV3-1 (or the pseudogene TRBV3-2) to TRBJ1-2; 11 nucleotides agree with TRBD1. Germline assignment: CDR1 LGHDT and CDR2 YNNKEL (reference sequence). With V trimmed by 3 bases and J by 8 bases, 8 bases remained unmatched. The CDR3 has 15 residues. This CDR3 is CASSQGDRGSGGYTF. In nucleotides, the CDR3 is TGTGCCAGCAGCCAGGGGGACAGGGGGTCGGGAGGCTACACCTTC.

The CDR3 region has the DNA TGCGCCAGGATAAGACAGACCACCGGGGAGCTGTTTTTT. Protein product: CARIRQTTGELFF. The J gene is TRBJ2-2, the V gene TRBV10-1, with TRBD1 as a possible D gene (5 bases). V was pared by 9 bases and J by 4 bases, with 12 bases between. Looked up from germline, CDR1 is WNHNN and CDR2 is SYGVQD (reference sequence). CDR3 length: 13 residues.

This rearrangement joins TRBV7-8 to TRBJ2-3; no clear D gene. The CDR3 is 13 residues long. V was trimmed by 0 bases and J by 6 bases, leaving 7 bases between them. CDR1 and CDR2 from the germline V gene are SGHVS and FQNEAQ. As DNA, the CDR3 is TGTGCCAGCAGCTTAGCTGGGTTGGATACGCAGTATTTT. Amino acid sequence: CASSLAGLDTQYF. Based on the CDR3 plus reference TRBV7-8 and TRBJ2-3, the full variable domain is GAGVSQSPRYKVAKRGQDVALRCDPISGHVSLFWYQQALGQGPEFLTYFQNEAQLDKSGLPSDRFFAERPEGSVSTLKIQRTQQEDSAVYLCASSLAGLDTQYFGPGTRLTVL.

The V call is TRBV11-2, the J call TRBJ2-1; tentatively, D is TRBD2 (5 bases). Per the germline V gene, CDR1 is SGHAT and CDR2 is FQNNGV. V lost 6 bases, J lost 4 bases, and 13 bases lay in between. This CDR3 is built from 14 residues. In DNA, the CDR3 is TGTGCCAGCAGTTGGAGCGGTGTATACAATGAGCAGTTCTTC. It specifies CASSWSGVYNEQFF.

The V gene is TRBV19, the J gene TRBJ2-5, with D possibly being TRBD2 (5 bases). Looked up from germline, CDR1 is LNHDA and CDR2 is SQIVND (reference sequence). The length of the CDR3 is 13 residues. V lost 5 bases, J lost 5 bases, and 12 bases lay in between. The CDR3 DNA is TGTGCCAGTAGTTACAGCAGAGGGGAGACCCAGTACTTC. This sequence encodes CASSYSRGETQYF.